One TCR beta chain is described in this entry. Making the TCR beta libraries involved quantitative 5'-RACE with molecular barcodes. Using its own MiXCR run on the 5' RACE reads, TCRdb lists one record per CDR3 protein. Among about 250,000 distinct CDR3 sequences listed, over 30% were seen once. The data derive from a study of CD8 T cells in ankylosing spondylitis. Sequencing was carried out using blood, either unsorted or a sorted T cell fraction (not recorded which). The receptor's source is a male donor with ankylosing spondylitis or in good health (not recorded which).

CDR3 region: CASRDRTTGELFF. CDR3 in DNA: TGCGCCAGCAGGGACAGGACCACCGGGGAGCTGTTTTTT. The chain carries TRBV5-1 and TRBJ2-2; 7 bases line up with TRBD1. The V gene end was trimmed by 5 bases and the J gene end by 4 bases; junction bases not matched to a gene: 2. In germline, CDR1 is SGHRS, CDR2 YFSETQ. The CDR3 totals 13 residues.